The clone carrying this TCR beta chain has more than one count but fewer than ten. The antigen remains unidentified. The library tagged each cDNA molecule with unique molecular identifiers. In the study's own analysis: Samples ranged from roughly 20,000 to 700,000 TCRs, with a median of approximately 90,000. TCRdb independently ran MiXCR on the reads; one entry per CDR3 protein. These V and J calls rely on TCRdb rather than the paper's analysis. There are around 120,000 distinct CDR3 sequences in the sample; over 7.5% occur only once, and 1.4% lies in the top ten. Blood, whole and unfractionated, served as the source for total RNA extraction. This entry is derived from a study of human T cells and chemical hapten exposure. Study-wide background: TCR yields per sample varied mostly from small pooled library volume differences.

Findings and limits, study-wide: Sensitizing with DPC caused no change in TCRs above 1 in 1000 frequency.

Sequencing was carried out using whole blood. The source of this sequence is a human donor in good health. Some clones in this sample may be carry-over from other donors' samples.

As DNA, the CDR3 is TGTGCCAGCAGCCAAGTTCAGAGCCGTGCAACTAATGAAAAACTGTTTTTT. Translation: CASSQVQSRATNEKLFF. The gene calls are TRBV3-1 and TRBJ1-4; D gene uncertain. The CDR3 runs to 17 residues. Germline CDR1 is LGHDT and CDR2 is YNNKEL (reference sequence). V dropped 1 base and J dropped 0 bases, with 12 bases sitting between them. Combining the CDR3 with reference TRBV3-1 and TRBJ1-4 gives the whole variable domain DTAVSQTPKYLVTQMGNDKSIKCEQNLGHDTMYWYKQDSKKFLKIMFSYNNKELIINETVPNRFSPKSPDKAHLNLHINSLELGDSAVYFCASSQVQSRATNEKLFFGSGTQLSVL.